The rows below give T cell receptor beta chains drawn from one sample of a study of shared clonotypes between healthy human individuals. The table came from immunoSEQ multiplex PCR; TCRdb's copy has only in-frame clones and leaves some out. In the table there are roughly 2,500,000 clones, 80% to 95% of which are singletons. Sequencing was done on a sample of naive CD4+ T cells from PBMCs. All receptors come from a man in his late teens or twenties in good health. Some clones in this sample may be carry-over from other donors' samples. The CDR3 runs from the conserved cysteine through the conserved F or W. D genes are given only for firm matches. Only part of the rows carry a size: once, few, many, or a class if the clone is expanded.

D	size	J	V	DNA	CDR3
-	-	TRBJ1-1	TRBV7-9	TGTGCCAGCAGCCCCCGGGGGGGGGAGAACACTGAAGCTTTCTTT	CASSPRGGENTEAFF
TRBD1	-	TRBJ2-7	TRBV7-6	TGTGCCAGCAGCTTAGTCCCCCCGGACAGGGAGATCTCCTACGAGCAGTACTTC	CASSLVPPDREISYEQYF
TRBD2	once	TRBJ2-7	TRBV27	TGTGCCAGCAGTTTAGGGACTAGTTTCCACGAGCAGTACTTC	CASSLGTSFHEQYF
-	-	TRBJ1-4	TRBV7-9	TGTGCCAGCAGCCCTTCCCATATTTCTAATGAAAAACTGTTTTTT	CASSPSHISNEKLFF
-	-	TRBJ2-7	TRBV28	TGTGCCAGCACTTCACAGGGACGCTCCTACGAGCAGTACTTC	CASTSQGRSYEQYF
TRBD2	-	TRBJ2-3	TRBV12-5	TGTGCTAGTGGCCAGGGCGCTAGCGGGAGCACAGATACGCAGTATTTT	CASGQGASGSTDTQYF
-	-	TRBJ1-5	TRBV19	TGTGCCAGTAGTATACAGGCTGCCTATAGCAATCAGCCCCAGCATTTT	CASSIQAAYSNQPQHF
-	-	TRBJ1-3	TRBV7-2	TGTGCCAGCAGCTCTCAAGTCCGGGACACCATATATTTT	CASSSQVRDTIYF
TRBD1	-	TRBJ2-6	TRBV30	TGTGCCTGGAGCTTCTTTTACGGACAGGGAGGCTCTGGGGCCAACGTCCTGACTTTC	CAWSFFYGQGGSGANVLTF
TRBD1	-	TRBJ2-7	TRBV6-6	TGTGCCAGCACCCCGACAGGGGGAACCCTAAGTGGCGAGCAGTACTTC	CASTPTGGTLSGEQYF
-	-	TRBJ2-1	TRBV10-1	TGCGCCAGCAGTCAGTCAGCTTGGCGGGAAGGCTACAATGAGCAGTTCTTC	CASSQSAWREGYNEQFF
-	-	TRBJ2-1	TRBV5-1	TGCGCCAGCAGCTTGGCCGGTTCATATGGCTACAATGAGCAGTTCTTC	CASSLAGSYGYNEQFF
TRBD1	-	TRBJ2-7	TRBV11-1	TGTGCCAGCAGCGGGGGACAGCCCTACGAGCAGTACTTC	CASSGGQPYEQYF
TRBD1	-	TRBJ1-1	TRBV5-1	TGCGCCAGCAGCAACAGGGGCAGTGGGGAGGACACTGAAGCTTTCTTT	CASSNRGSGEDTEAFF
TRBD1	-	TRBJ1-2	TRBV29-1	TGCAGCGTGGGGACAGGGGGCGGTTTTGGCTACACCTTC	CSVGTGGGFGYTF
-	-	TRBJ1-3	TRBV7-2	TGTGCCAGCAGCTTAGACCCAGGGAAAGGAAACACCATATATTTT	CASSLDPGKGNTIYF
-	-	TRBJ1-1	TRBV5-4	TGTGCCAGCAGCGCGCGAAACAGTAACACTGAAGCTTTCTTT	CASSARNSNTEAFF
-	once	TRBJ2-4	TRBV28	TGTGCCAGCGGGAGCGACATTCAGTACTTC	CASGSDIQYF
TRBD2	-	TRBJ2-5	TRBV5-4	TGTGCCAGCAGCCGTAGGACTAGCGGCCAGGAGACCCAGTACTTC	CASSRRTSGQETQYF
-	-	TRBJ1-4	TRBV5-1	TGCGCCAGCAGCTTCGGGGGGCGAACTAATGAAAAACTGTTTTTT	CASSFGGRTNEKLFF
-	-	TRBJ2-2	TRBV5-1	TGCGCCACCACCGCGGGACTTTCGAACACCGGGGAGCTGTTTTTT	CATTAGLSNTGELFF
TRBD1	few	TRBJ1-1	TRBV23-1	TGCGCCAGCCCCAAGGGAACAGGGGCAAACACTGAAGCTTTCTTT	CASPKGTGANTEAFF
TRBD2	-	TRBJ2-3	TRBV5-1	TGCGCCAGCAGCTTTTCGGTGGCGGGAGCGTTGACAGATACGCAGTATTTT	CASSFSVAGALTDTQYF
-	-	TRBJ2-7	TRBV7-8	TGTGCCAGCAGCTTTCCGACTAGAAGCGTATCCTACGAGCAGTACTTC	CASSFPTRSVSYEQYF